These T cell receptor beta chains were read from a single sample in a study of cytotoxic CD8 clonotypes in ibrutinib-treated CLL. Measured with immunoSEQ multiplex PCR; TCRdb has only the in-frame clones, and not every one. The sample lists about 25,000 clones, roughly 85% occurring once. Sequencing was performed on PBMCs, taken after 24 months of ibrutinib treatment. All receptors come from a human donor with chronic lymphocytic leukemia. The CDR3 runs from the conserved cysteine through the conserved F or W. The D gene is left open where the match is weak. Only some rows state a clone size, as once, few, many or a class for expanded clones.

abundance: .; v_gene: TRBV7-8; j_gene: TRBJ2-7; d_gene: TRBD2; CDR3aa: CASSPGLTFSYEQYF; CDR3nt: TGTGCCAGCAGCCCGGGACTAACCTTTTCCTACGAGCAGTACTTC
abundance: .; v_gene: TRBV4-1; j_gene: TRBJ1-2; d_gene: .; CDR3aa: CASSQASGARNYGYTF; CDR3nt: TGCGCCAGCAGCCAAGCTTCTGGGGCGAGGAACTATGGCTACACCTTC
abundance: .; v_gene: TRBV7-2; j_gene: TRBJ2-7; d_gene: TRBD2; CDR3aa: CASSPTSGGFYEQYF; CDR3nt: TGTGCCAGCAGCCCAACTAGCGGGGGATTCTACGAGCAGTACTTC
abundance: .; v_gene: TRBV6-1; j_gene: TRBJ2-7; d_gene: TRBD2; CDR3aa: CASSKQRGGRYEQYF; CDR3nt: TGTGCCAGCAGCAAACAGCGGGGGGGCCGCTACGAGCAGTACTTC
abundance: .; v_gene: TRBV7-8; j_gene: TRBJ1-1; d_gene: .; CDR3aa: CASSARQDLMVGTEAFF; CDR3nt: TGTGCCAGCAGCGCCAGACAGGATCTAATGGTGGGCACTGAAGCTTTCTTT
abundance: .; v_gene: TRBV11-2; j_gene: TRBJ2-5; d_gene: .; CDR3aa: CASSLSRVGETQYF; CDR3nt: TGTGCCAGCAGCTTAAGCAGGGTTGGGGAGACCCAGTACTTC
abundance: .; v_gene: TRBV7-3; j_gene: TRBJ1-1; d_gene: .; CDR3aa: CASSSGPNSGGAFF; CDR3nt: TGTGCCAGCAGCTCCGGCCCAAATAGCGGGGGGGCTTTCTTT
abundance: .; v_gene: TRBV5-1; j_gene: TRBJ1-6; d_gene: .; CDR3aa: CASSLGSLGGGSPLHF; CDR3nt: TGCGCCAGCAGCTTGGGAAGTCTTGGGGGTGGTTCACCCCTCCACTTT
abundance: few; v_gene: TRBV19; j_gene: TRBJ1-1; d_gene: .; CDR3aa: CASSRGSNTEAFF; CDR3nt: TGTGCCAGTAGTCGGGGATCGAACACTGAAGCTTTCTTT
abundance: .; v_gene: TRBV29-1; j_gene: TRBJ1-2; d_gene: .; CDR3aa: CRVRGASGYTF; CDR3nt: TGCAGAGTTCGCGGGGCCTCTGGCTACACCTTC
abundance: .; v_gene: TRBV6-5; j_gene: TRBJ2-5; d_gene: .; CDR3aa: CASSGTYQETQYF; CDR3nt: TGTGCCAGCAGCGGGACGTACCAAGAGACCCAGTACTTC
abundance: .; v_gene: TRBV9; j_gene: TRBJ1-2; d_gene: .; CDR3aa: CASSVGLGGNLYGYTF; CDR3nt: TGTGCCAGCAGCGTTGGTTTAGGGGGGAACCTCTATGGCTACACCTTC
abundance: .; v_gene: TRBV10-2; j_gene: TRBJ1-3; d_gene: TRBD1; CDR3aa: CASSDRTGRPGNTIYF; CDR3nt: TGCGCCAGCAGTGATAGGACAGGACGACCTGGAAACACCATATATTTT
abundance: .; v_gene: TRBV19; j_gene: TRBJ2-2; d_gene: TRBD1; CDR3aa: CASSLTGLDTGELFF; CDR3nt: TGTGCCAGTAGCCTGACAGGGCTGGACACCGGGGAGCTGTTTTTT
abundance: .; v_gene: TRBV7-8; j_gene: TRBJ1-1; d_gene: .; CDR3aa: CASSLVYGRMNTEAFF; CDR3nt: TGTGCCAGCAGCTTAGTGTACGGGAGGATGAACACTGAAGCTTTCTTT
abundance: .; v_gene: TRBV7-9; j_gene: TRBJ2-2; d_gene: TRBD2; CDR3aa: CASRGSGGTNTGELFF; CDR3nt: TGTGCCAGCCGGGGTAGCGGGGGAACGAACACCGGGGAGCTGTTTTTT
abundance: few; v_gene: TRBV7-9; j_gene: TRBJ1-2; d_gene: .; CDR3aa: CASSLVGVYGYTF; CDR3nt: TGTGCCAGCAGCTTAGTTGGGGTTTATGGCTACACCTTC
abundance: once; v_gene: TRBV5-1; j_gene: TRBJ2-3; d_gene: .; CDR3aa: CASSFGPGTDTQYF; CDR3nt: TGCGCCAGCAGCTTTGGCCCCGGCACAGATACGCAGTATTTT
abundance: .; v_gene: TRBV18; j_gene: TRBJ2-2; d_gene: .; CDR3aa: CASPGTANTGELFF; CDR3nt: TGTGCCAGCCCCGGGACGGCGAACACCGGGGAGCTGTTTTTT
abundance: few; v_gene: TRBV4-2; j_gene: TRBJ1-4; d_gene: TRBD1; CDR3aa: CASSQLAGTGTATNEKLFF; CDR3nt: TGTGCCAGCAGCCAATTGGCCGGGACAGGGACAGCAACTAATGAAAAACTGTTTTTT
abundance: .; v_gene: TRBV11-1; j_gene: TRBJ2-7; d_gene: .; CDR3aa: CASSPPTSRAYEQYF; CDR3nt: TGTGCCAGCAGCCCCCCAACCAGCAGGGCTTACGAGCAGTACTTC
abundance: .; v_gene: TRBV6-5; j_gene: TRBJ2-7; d_gene: .; CDR3aa: CASSYSEAVSYEQYF; CDR3nt: TGTGCCAGCAGTTACTCGGAGGCGGTCTCCTACGAGCAGTACTTC
abundance: .; v_gene: TRBV5-1; j_gene: TRBJ1-3; d_gene: .; CDR3aa: CASSLLGSGNTIYF; CDR3nt: TGCGCCAGCAGCTTGCTAGGGTCTGGAAACACCATATATTTT
abundance: .; v_gene: TRBV21-1; j_gene: TRBJ1-4; d_gene: .; CDR3aa: CARPIIDRGATNEKLFF; CDR3nt: TGTGCCAGACCGATCATCGACAGGGGAGCAACTAATGAAAAACTGTTTTTT